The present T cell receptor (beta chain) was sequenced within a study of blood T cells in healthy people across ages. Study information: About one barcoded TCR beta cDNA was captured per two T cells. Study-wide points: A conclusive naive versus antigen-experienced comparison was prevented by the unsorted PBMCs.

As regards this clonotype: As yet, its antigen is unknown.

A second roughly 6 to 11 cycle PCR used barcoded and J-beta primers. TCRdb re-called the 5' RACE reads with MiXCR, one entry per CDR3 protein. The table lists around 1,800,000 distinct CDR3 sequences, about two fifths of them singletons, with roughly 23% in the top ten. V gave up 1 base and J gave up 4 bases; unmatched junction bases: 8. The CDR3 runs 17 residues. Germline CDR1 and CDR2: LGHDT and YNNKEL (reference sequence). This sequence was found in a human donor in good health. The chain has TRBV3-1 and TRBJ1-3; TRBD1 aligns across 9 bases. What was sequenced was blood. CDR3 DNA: TGTGCCAGCAGCCAAGCCCTTACAGGGGGCGCGGGAAACACCATATATTTT. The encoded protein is CASSQALTGGAGNTIYF.